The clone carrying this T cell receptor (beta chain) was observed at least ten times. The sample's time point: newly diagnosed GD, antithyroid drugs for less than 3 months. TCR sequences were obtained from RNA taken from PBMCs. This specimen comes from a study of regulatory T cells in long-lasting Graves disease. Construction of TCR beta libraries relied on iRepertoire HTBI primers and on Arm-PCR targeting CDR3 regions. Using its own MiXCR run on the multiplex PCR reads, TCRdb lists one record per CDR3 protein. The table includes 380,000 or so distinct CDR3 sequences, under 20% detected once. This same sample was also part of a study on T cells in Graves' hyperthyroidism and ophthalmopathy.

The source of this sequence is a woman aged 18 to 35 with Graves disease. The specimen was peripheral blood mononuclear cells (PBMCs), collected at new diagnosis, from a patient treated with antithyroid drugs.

CDR3 protein: CASSLERVEQFF. In DNA, the CDR3 is TGTGCCAGCAGCTTAGAGCGGGTTGAGCAGTTCTTC. The chain combines TRBV7-9 with TRBJ2-1, with D possibly TRBD2 on 6 matching bases. This CDR3 has 12 amino acids. CDR1 SEHNR and CDR2 FQNEAQ come from the germline V gene (reference sequence). Between the trimmed V and J ends, which lost 1 base and 9 bases, there was a span of 7 bases.